This T cell receptor beta chain was captured by sequencing in a study of regulatory T cells in long-lasting Graves disease. General study points: It was in persistent disease that TRBV28, TRBJ1-2 and TRBJ2-5 were favored.

Specified time point: newly diagnosed GD, antithyroid drugs for less than 3 months. PBMC-derived RNA was used for the TCR library. Patients were from an endocrinology department in Xi'an, China. With EDTA tubes as the receptacles, approximately 8.2 milliliters of peripheral blood were drawn. The CDR3 spans 15 residues. V was cut by 0 bases and J by 7 bases, with 13 bases left in between. CDR1 MNHEY and CDR2 SVGAGI come from the germline V gene. At least ten counts were recorded for this clonotype. Its antigen is not identified. Combining iRepertoire HTBI primers with Arm-PCR of CDR3 regions, the authors built TCR beta libraries. Original processing notes: Among the samples, around 60 TRBV and more than twelve TRBJ segments were identified. TCRdb called the multiplex PCR reads again in MiXCR, with one record for every CDR3 protein. The V and J calls and clone size are TCRdb's, not the authors'. The sample yields about 200,000 distinct CDR3 sequences, around a fifth seen once.

These data were also filed under a second study, of T cells in Graves' hyperthyroidism and ophthalmopathy.

The material was peripheral blood mononuclear cells (PBMCs), obtained at new diagnosis, from a patient treated with antithyroid drugs. The clonotype comes from a young woman with Graves disease. The rearrangement joins TRBV6-5 to TRBJ1-5, with D unresolved. CDR3 bases: TGTGCCAGCAGTTACTCGGTATCATCCGGGCAGCCCCAGCATTTT. Its translation: CASSYSVSSGQPQHF.